This T cell receptor beta chain was captured in a study of cytomegalovirus exposure and HLA in healthy donors. Study-wide points: Presence/absence analyses assumed roughly uniform sequencing depth across donors.

There are 15 residues in the CDR3. The germline V and J ends were trimmed by 7 bases and 3 bases, with 16 bases remaining between them. Germline V gene lookup returns CDR1 MDHEN and CDR2 SYDVKM. The PCR had 60 Vbeta and 13 Jbeta primers. Repertoires were generated with immunoSEQ multiplex PCR, while TCRdb's copy carries only in-frame clones and drops some. The sample consists of fewer than 200,000 clones, 84% of them appearing once. Concerning this clone: Its antigen is unknown.

The sequencing sample was made of PBMCs. The chain employs TRBV28 and TRBJ1-5; possibly TRBD1 for D (6 bases). The sequence was obtained from a girl aged 2 to 9 in good health and CMV-seropositive. The CDR3 spells CASTPGHRVNQPQHF. The CDR3 DNA sequence: TGTGCCAGCACCCCAGGGCACAGGGTCAATCAGCCCCAGCATTTT. The variable domain in full, completed from reference TRBV28 and TRBJ1-5, reads DVKVTQSSRYLVKRTGEKVFLECVQDMDHENMFWYRQDPGLGLRLIYFSYDVKMKEKGDIPEGYSVSREKKERFSLILESASTNQTSMYLCASTPGHRVNQPQHFGDGTRLSIL.